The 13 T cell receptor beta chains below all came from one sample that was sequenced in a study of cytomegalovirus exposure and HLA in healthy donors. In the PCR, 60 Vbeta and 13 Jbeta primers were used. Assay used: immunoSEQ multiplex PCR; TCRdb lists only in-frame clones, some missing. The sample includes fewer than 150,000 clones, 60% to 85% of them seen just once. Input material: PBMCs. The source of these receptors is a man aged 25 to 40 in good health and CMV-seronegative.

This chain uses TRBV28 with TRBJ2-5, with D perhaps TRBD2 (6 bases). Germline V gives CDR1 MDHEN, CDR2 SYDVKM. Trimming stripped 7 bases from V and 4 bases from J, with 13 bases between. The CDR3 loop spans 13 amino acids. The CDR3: CASKGGAVETQYF. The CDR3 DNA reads TGTGCCAGCAAAGGAGGGGCCGTAGAGACCCAGTACTTC.

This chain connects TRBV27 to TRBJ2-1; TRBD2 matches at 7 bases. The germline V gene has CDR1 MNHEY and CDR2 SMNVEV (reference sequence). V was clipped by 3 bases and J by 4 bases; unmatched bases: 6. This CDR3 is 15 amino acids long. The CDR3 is CASSFAAGEYNEQFF. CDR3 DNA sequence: TGTGCCAGCAGTTTCGCCGCGGGAGAGTACAATGAGCAGTTCTTC.

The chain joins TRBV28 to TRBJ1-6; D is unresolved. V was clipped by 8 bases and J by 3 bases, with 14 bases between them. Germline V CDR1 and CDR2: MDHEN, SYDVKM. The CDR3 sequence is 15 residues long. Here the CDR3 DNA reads TGTGCCAGCTTGACGGTAGCGGTCTATAATTCACCCCTCCACTTT. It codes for CASLTVAVYNSPLHF.

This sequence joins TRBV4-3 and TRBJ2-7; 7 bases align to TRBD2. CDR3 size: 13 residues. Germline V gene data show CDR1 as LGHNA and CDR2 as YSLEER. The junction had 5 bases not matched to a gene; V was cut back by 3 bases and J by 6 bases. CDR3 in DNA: TGCGCCAGCAGCCAGACGGGGGGTCTCGAGCAGTACTTC. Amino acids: CASSQTGGLEQYF.

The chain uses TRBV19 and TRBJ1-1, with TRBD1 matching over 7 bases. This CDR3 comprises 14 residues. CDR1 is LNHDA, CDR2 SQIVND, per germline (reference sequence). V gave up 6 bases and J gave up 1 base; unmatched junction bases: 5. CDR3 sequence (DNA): TGTGCCAGTAGACAGGGACAGTCGAACACTGAAGCTTTCTTT. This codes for CASRQGQSNTEAFF.

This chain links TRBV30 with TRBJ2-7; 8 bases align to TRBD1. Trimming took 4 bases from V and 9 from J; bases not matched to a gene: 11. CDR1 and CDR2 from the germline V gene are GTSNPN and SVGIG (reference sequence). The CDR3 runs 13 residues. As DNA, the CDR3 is TGTGCCTGGACAATCTCGACAGGGGTCGGGCAGTACTTC. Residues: CAWTISTGVGQYF. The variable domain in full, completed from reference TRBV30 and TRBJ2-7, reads SQTIHQWPATLVQPVGSPLSLECTVEGTSNPNLYWYRQAAGRGLQLLFYSVGIGQISSEVPQNLSASRPQDRQFILSSKKLLLSDSGFYLCAWTISTGVGQYFGPGTRLTVT.

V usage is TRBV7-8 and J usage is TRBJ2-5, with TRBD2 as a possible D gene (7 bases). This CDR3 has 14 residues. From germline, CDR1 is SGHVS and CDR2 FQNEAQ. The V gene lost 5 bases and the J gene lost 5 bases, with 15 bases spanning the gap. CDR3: CASSPPGGPETQYF. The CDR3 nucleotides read TGTGCCAGCAGCCCGCCCGGGGGGCCTGAGACCCAGTACTTC.

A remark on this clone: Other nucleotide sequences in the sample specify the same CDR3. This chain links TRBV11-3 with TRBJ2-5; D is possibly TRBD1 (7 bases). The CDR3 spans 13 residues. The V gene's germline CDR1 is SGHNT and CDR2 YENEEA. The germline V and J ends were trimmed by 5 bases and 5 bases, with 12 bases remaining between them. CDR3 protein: CASSLGGQETQYF. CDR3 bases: TGTGCCAGCAGCCTGGGGGGACAGGAGACCCAGTACTTC. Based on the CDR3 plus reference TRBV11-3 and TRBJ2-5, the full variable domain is EAGVVQSPRYKIIEKKQPVAFWCNPISGHNTLYWYLQNLGQGPELLIRYENEEAVDDSQLPKDRFSAERLKGVDSTLKIQPAELGDSAVYLCASSLGGQETQYFGPGTRLLVL.

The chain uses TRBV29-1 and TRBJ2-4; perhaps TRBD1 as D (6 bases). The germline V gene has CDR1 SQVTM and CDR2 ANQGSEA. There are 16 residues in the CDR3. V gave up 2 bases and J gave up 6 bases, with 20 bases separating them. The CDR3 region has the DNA TGCAGCGTTGAAAATTTCAGGGGACAATGGGGAAACATTCAGTACTTC. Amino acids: CSVENFRGQWGNIQYF.

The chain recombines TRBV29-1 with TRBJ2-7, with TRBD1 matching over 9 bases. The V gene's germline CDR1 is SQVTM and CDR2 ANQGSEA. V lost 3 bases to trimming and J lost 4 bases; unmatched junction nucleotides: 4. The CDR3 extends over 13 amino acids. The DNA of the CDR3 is TGCAGCGTTGATAGTGACAGGGGGTACGAGCAGTACTTC. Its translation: CSVDSDRGYEQYF.

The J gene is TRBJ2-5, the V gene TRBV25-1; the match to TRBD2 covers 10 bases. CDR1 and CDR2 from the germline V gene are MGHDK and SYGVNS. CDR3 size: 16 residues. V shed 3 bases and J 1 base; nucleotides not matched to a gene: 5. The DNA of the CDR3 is TGTGCCAGCAGTGACGAAGCGGGGGGGTTCCAAGAGACCCAGTACTTC. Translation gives CASSDEAGGFQETQYF.

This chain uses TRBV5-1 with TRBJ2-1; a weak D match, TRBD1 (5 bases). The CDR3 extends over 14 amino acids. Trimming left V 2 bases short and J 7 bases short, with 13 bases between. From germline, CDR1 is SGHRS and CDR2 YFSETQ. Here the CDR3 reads CASSFGQGENEQFF. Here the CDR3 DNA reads TGCGCCAGCAGCTTCGGGCAGGGTGAGAATGAGCAGTTCTTC. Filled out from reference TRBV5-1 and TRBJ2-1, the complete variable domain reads KAGVTQTPRYLIKTRGQQVTLSCSPISGHRSVSWYQQTPGQGLQFLFEYFSETQRNKGNFPGRFSGRQFSNSRSEMNVSTLELGDSALYLCASSFGQGENEQFFGPGTRLTVL.

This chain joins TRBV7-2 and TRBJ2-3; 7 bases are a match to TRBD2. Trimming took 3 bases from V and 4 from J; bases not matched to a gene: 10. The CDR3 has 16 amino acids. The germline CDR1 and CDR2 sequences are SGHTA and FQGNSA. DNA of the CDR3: TGTGCCAGCAGCTTGAGGGGAGGGCCGACGGCAGATACGCAGTATTTT. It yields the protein CASSLRGGPTADTQYF.